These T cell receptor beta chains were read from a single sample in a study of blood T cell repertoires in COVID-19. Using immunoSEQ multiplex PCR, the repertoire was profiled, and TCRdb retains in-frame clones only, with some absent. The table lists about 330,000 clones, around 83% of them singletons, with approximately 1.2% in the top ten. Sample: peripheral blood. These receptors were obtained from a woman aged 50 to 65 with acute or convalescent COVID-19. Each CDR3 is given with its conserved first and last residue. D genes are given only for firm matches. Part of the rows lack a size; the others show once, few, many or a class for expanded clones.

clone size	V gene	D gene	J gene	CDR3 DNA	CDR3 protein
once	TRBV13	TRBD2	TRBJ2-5	TGTGCCAGCAGCTTACCAGCGGGGGGCCTGGAGACCCAGTACTTC	CASSLPAGGLETQYF
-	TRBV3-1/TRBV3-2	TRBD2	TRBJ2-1	TGTGCCAGCAGCCATAACGCGGGGGGGGAGTTCTTC	CASSHNAGGEFF
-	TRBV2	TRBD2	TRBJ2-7	TGTGCCAGCAAAGCGGGAGAAGCCGAGCAGTACTTC	CASKAGEAEQYF
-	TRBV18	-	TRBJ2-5	TGTGCCAGCTCACCTTCCGGGGAAAATAACCAAGAGACCCAGTACTTC	CASSPSGENNQETQYF
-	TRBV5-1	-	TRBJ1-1	TGCGCCAGCAGCTTGGACAGCAAAAACACTGAAGCTTTCTTT	CASSLDSKNTEAFF
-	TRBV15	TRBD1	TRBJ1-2	TGTGCCACCACCCCGGACAGGGGGAACTATGGCTACACCTTC	CATTPDRGNYGYTF
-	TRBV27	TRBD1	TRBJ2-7	TGTGCCAGCAGTTTAGACAGGGCGGGCGAGCAGTACTTC	CASSLDRAGEQYF
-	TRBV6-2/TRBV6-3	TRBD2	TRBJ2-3	TGTGCCAGCAGTAGCGGGAGGCGCACAGATACGCAGTATTTT	CASSSGRRTDTQYF
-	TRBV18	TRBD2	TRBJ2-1	TGTGCCAGCTCACCACCTCGGACTAGCGGGGGTGATGAGCAGTTCTTC	CASSPPRTSGGDEQFF
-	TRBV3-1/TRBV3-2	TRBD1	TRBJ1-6	TGTGCCAGCAGCCAGGGACAGGGAGGCCCACCCCTCCACTTT	CASSQGQGGPPLHF
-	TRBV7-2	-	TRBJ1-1	TGTGCCAGCACCTCACAGGGGAACACTGAAGCTTTCTTT	CASTSQGNTEAFF
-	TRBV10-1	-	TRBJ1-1	TGCGCCAGCAGTGTCCAGCCGGGGGGTACTGAAGCTTTCTTT	CASSVQPGGTEAFF
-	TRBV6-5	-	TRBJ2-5	TGTGCCAGCAGTCGGACACAAACCCAAGAGACCCAGTACTTC	CASSRTQTQETQYF
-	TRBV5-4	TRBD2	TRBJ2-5	TGTGCCAGCAGCTCCCCCGGACTAGCTCGTGAGACCCAGTACTTC	CASSSPGLARETQYF
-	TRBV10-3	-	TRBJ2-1	TGTGCCATCAGTGAGTCAGACGGCTACAGCTCCTACAATGAGCAGTTCTTC	CAISESDGYSSYNEQFF
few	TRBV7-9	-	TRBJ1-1	TGTGCCAGCAGTTCCTTCCCCCCACCGGGACACCAGAACACTGAAGCTTTCTTT	CASSSFPPPGHQNTEAFF
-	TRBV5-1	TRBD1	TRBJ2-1	TGCGCCAGCAGCTTGGACAGGGGGCTTGATGAGCAGTTCTTC	CASSLDRGLDEQFF
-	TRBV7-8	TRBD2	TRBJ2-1	TGTGCCAGCAGCCCCGGACTAGCGGTCTCCTACAATGAGCAGTTCTTC	CASSPGLAVSYNEQFF
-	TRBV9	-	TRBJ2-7	TGTGCCAGCAGCACGGGGGGCGGCTCAGGCGAGCAGTACTTC	CASSTGGGSGEQYF
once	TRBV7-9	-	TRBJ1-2	TGTGCCAGCAGCTTTTCAAGAGTATATGGCTACACCTTC	CASSFSRVYGYTF
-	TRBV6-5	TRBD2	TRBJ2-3	TGTGCCAGCAGTAAAACTAGCGGGAGGTTTTATTTT	CASSKTSGRFYF
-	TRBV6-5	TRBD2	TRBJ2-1	TGTGCCAGCAGTATCCGAGCGGGGGGGCGCGATGAGCAGTTCTTC	CASSIRAGGRDEQFF
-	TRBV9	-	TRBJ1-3	TGTGCCAGCAGCACGGACGGGGTAAGCGGAAACACCATATATTTT	CASSTDGVSGNTIYF
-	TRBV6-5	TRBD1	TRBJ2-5	TGTGCCAGCCTTCAGGGGGCCGGAGCGGCCCAGTACTTC	CASLQGAGAAQYF
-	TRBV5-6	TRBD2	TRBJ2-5	TGTGCCAGCAGCTTGTCAGGGACTAGCAGGGAGACCCAGTACTTC	CASSLSGTSRETQYF
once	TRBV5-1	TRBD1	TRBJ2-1	TGCGCCAGCAGCTTAACAGGGGCTATTTACAATGAGCAGTTCTTC	CASSLTGAIYNEQFF
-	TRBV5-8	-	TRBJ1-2	TGTGCCAGCAGCCCACTGGGACAAAACTATGGCTACACCTTC	CASSPLGQNYGYTF
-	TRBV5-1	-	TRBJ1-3	TGCGCCAGCAACGACCCGCAGGGAGGAAACACCATATATTTT	CASNDPQGGNTIYF
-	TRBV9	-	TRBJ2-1	TGTGCCAGCAGCGTAGGGGACACTTTGAGCTCCTACAATGAGCAGTTCTTC	CASSVGDTLSSYNEQFF
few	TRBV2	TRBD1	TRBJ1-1	TGTGCCGGAAGACAGGGGGGGACTGAAGCTTTCTTT	CAGRQGGTEAFF
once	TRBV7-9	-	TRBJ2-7	TGTGCCAGCAGCTTAGCGACAGGAGAACCCTACGAGCAGTACTTC	CASSLATGEPYEQYF
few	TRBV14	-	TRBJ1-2	TGTGCCAGCAGCCAAGGTAAGGGGATCCTTGCTAACTATGGCTACACCTTC	CASSQGKGILANYGYTF
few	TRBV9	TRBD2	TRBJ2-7	TGTGCCAGCAGTGCCGGGACTAGCGCCGAGTACGAGCAGTACTTC	CASSAGTSAEYEQYF
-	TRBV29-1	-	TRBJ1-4	TGCAGCGCCAGCAAAGGGGTTAATGAAAAACTGTTTTTT	CSASKGVNEKLFF
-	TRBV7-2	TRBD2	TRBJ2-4	TGTGCCAGCACACTAGCGGTAGCAAACATTCAGTACTTC	CASTLAVANIQYF
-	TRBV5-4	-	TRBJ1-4	TGTGCCAGCAGCTTAGACAGCCAAAATGAAAAACTGTTTTTT	CASSLDSQNEKLFF
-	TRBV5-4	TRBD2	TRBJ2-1	TGTGCCAGCAGCCTGAGGACTAGCGGGGATTACAATGAGCAGTTCTTC	CASSLRTSGDYNEQFF
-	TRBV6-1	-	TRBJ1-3	TGTGCCAGCAGTGAAGGTGCTACGATGAACACCATATATTTT	CASSEGATMNTIYF
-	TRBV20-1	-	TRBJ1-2	TGCAGTGCTAGGGCATACTATGGCTACACCTTC	CSARAYYGYTF
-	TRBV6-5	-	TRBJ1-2	TGTGCCAGCAGCGCTTCGTTTGGGGCCTATGGCTACACCTTC	CASSASFGAYGYTF
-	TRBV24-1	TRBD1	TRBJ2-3	TGTGCCACCAGCCGGGGACAGAGCACAGATACGCAGTATTTT	CATSRGQSTDTQYF
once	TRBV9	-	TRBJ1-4	TGTGCCAGCAGCGTAGGAGTTGGGCAGGGAAATGAAAAACTGTTTTTT	CASSVGVGQGNEKLFF
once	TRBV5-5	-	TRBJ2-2	TGTGCCAGCAGCACGGTAACGAACACCGGGGAGCTGTTTTTT	CASSTVTNTGELFF
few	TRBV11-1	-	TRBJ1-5	TGTGCCAGCAGCTTCCTAGGTCAGCCCCAGCATTTT	CASSFLGQPQHF
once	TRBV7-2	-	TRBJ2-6	TGTGCCAGCAGCTTAGGAGGGTTTGGGGCCAACGTCCTGACTTTC	CASSLGGFGANVLTF
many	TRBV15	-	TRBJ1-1	TGTGCCACCAGCAGGTTCTCGCAGGGTGTTGACACTGAAGCTTTCTTT	CATSRFSQGVDTEAFF
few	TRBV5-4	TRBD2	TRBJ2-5	TGTGCCAGCAGCCCTCGGACTAGCGGGGGTTTAGAGACCCAGTACTTC	CASSPRTSGGLETQYF
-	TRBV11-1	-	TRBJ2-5	TGTGCCAGCAGCTTTATACTAGCTGGGGAGACCCAGTACTTC	CASSFILAGETQYF
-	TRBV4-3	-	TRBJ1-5	TGCGCCAGCAGCCAAGATGGTGGGGGAGGAGCTAGCAATCAGCCCCAGCATTTT	CASSQDGGGGASNQPQHF
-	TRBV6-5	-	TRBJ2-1	TGTGCCAGCAGTCGGCGGGGTAGCTACAATGAGCAGTTCTTC	CASSRRGSYNEQFF